The present T cell receptor beta chain was sequenced within a study of early stage breast cancer tumors. Study-level points and caveats: Tumors had 2 to 3-fold higher T cell density and higher clonality than adjacent normal breast tissue. Commonly generated sequences made up most enriched TCRB sequences shared between patients. Comparing each tissue with blood distinguished tumor from normal in about 90% of the 16 patients.

The V gene's germline CDR1 is LNHDA and CDR2 SQIVND (reference sequence). The CDR3 is 16 amino acids. V lost 0 bases and J lost 2; bases outside the gene matches: 5. About this clone itself: Its cognate antigen is unknown.

Blood replicates held 0.5 ug DNA, tumor or normal breast approximately 1.5 ug, two each. TCRdb's copy holds only in-frame clones and misses some; the assay was immunoSEQ multiplex PCR. The sample lists 70,000 or so clones; about 85% were seen once. The clonotype comes from a person aged 35-50 years with breast cancer. Input material: blood. The chain links TRBV19 to TRBJ2-5; 8 bases match TRBD1. As DNA, the CDR3 is TGTGCCAGTAGTATAGATGGGACAGGCCTGCAAGAGACCCAGTACTTC. Amino acid sequence: CASSIDGTGLQETQYF.